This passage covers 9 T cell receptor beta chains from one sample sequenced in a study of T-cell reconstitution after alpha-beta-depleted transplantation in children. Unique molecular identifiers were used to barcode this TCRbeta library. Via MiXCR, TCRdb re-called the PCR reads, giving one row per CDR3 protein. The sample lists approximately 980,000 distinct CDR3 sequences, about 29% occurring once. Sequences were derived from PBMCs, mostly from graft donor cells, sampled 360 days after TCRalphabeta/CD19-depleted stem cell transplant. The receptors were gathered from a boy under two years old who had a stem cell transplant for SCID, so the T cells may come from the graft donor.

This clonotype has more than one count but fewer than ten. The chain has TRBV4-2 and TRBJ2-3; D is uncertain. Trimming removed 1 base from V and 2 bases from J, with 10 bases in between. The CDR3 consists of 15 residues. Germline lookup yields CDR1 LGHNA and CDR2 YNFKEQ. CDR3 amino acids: CASSQGRASTDTQYF. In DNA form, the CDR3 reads TGTGCCAGCAGCCAAGGTCGAGCGTCCACAGATACGCAGTATTTT.

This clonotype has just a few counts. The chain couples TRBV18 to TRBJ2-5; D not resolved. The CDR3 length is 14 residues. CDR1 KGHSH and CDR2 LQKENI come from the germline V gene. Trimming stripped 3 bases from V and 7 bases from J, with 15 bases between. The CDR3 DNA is TGTGCCAGCTCACCGGTCCAGCCAACTGGGACCCAGTACTTC. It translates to CASSPVQPTGTQYF. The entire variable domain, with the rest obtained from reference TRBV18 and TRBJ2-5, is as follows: NAGVMQNPRHLVRRRGQEARLRCSPMKGHSHVYWYRQLPEEGLKFMVYLQKENIIDESGMPKERFSAEFPKEGPSILRIQQVVRGDSAAYFCASSPVQPTGTQYFGPGTRLLVL.

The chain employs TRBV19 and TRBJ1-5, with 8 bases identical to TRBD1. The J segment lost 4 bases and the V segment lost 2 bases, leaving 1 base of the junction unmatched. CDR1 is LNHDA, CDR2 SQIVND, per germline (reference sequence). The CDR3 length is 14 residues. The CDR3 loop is CASSITGGNQPQHF. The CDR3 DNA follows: TGTGCCAGTAGTATAACAGGGGGAAATCAGCCCCAGCATTTT.

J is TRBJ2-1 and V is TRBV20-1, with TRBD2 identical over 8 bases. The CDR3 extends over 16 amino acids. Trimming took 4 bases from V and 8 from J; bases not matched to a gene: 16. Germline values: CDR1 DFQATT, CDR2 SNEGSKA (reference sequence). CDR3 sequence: CSATGPLERGLHEQFF. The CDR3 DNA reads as TGCAGTGCTACCGGCCCCCTGGAGCGGGGGTTGCATGAGCAGTTCTTC.

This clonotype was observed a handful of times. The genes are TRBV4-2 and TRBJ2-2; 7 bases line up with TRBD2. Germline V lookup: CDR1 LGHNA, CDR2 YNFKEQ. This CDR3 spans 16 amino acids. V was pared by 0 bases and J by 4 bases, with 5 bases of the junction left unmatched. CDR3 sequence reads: CASSQEGVAGTGELFF. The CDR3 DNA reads TGTGCCAGCAGCCAAGAAGGGGTAGCGGGCACCGGGGAGCTGTTTTTT.

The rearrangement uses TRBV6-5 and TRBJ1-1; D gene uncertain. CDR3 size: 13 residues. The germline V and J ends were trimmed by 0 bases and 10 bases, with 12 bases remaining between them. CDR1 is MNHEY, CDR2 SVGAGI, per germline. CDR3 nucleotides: TGTGCCAGCAGTTACTCGACTCCCGGGGTAGCTTTCTTT. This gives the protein CASSYSTPGVAFF.

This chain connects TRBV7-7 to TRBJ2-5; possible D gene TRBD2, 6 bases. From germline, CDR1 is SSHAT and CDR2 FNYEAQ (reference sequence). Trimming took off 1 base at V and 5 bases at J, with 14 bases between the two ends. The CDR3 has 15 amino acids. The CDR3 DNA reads TGTGCCAGCAGCTTAGTTGGGGGGTTTCAGGAGACCCAGTACTTC. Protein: CASSLVGGFQETQYF.

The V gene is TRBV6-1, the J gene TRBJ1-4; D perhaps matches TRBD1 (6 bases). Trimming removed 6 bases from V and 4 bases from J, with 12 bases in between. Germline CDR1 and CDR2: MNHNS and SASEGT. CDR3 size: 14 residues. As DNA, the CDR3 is TGTGCCAGCAGGAATAAGGGGGTTAATGAAAAACTGTTTTTT. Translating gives CASRNKGVNEKLFF.

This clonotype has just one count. CDR3 amino acids: CSARDHRAGGWGQPQHF. The CDR3 DNA reads as TGCAGTGCTAGAGATCATCGGGCGGGAGGCTGGGGTCAGCCCCAGCATTTT. V and J are TRBV20-1 and TRBJ1-5; no clear D gene. Germline assignment: CDR1 DFQATT and CDR2 SNEGSKA (reference sequence). The CDR3 extends over 17 amino acids. The ends were cut back, 0 bases at V and 6 bases at J, with 21 bases in the middle.